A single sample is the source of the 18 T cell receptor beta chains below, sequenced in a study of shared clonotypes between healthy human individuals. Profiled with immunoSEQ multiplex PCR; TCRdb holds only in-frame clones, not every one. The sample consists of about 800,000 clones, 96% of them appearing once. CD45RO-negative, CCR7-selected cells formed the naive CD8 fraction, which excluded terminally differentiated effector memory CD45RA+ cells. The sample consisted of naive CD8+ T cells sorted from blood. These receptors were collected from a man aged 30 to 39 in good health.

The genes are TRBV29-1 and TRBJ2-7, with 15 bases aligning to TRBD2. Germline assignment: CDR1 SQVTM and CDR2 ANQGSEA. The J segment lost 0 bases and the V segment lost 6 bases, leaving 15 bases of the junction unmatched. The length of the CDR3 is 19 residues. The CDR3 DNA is TGCAGCGTCGAGGGCCTGACGGGACTAGCGGGAGGAAGCTCCTACGAGCAGTACTTC. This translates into CSVEGLTGLAGGSSYEQYF.

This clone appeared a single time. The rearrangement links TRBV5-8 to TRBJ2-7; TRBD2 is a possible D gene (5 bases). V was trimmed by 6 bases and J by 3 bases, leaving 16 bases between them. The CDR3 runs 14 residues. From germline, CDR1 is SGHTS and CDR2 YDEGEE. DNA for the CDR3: TGTGCCAGCATTGGCAGGAGGCAGATCTACGAGCAGTACTTC. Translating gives CASIGRRQIYEQYF.

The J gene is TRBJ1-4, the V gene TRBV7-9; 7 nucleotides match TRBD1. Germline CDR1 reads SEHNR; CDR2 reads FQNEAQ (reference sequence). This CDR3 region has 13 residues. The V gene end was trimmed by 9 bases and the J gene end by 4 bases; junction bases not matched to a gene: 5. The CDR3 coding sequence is TGTGCCAGTGCCGGGACAGATAATGAAAAACTGTTTTTT. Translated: CASAGTDNEKLFF. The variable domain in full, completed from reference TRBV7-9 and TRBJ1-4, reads DTGVSQNPRHKITKRGQNVTFRCDPISEHNRLYWYRQTLGQGPEFLTYFQNEAQLEKSRLLSDRFSAERPKGSFSTLEIQRTEQGDSAMYLCASAGTDNEKLFFGSGTQLSVL.

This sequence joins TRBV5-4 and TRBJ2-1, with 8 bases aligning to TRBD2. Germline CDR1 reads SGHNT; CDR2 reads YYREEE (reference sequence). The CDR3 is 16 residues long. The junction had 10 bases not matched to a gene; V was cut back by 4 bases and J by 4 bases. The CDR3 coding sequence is TGTGCCAGCAGCCCCGAAGCGGGAGTACAATACAATGAGCAGTTCTTC. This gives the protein CASSPEAGVQYNEQFF.

The CDR3 here is CASSLTSGLHNEQFF. The DNA of the CDR3 is TGTGCCAGCAGCTTGACTAGCGGACTCCACAATGAGCAGTTCTTC. The chain combines TRBV7-9 with TRBJ2-1, with 9 nucleotides matching TRBD2. The V gene end was trimmed by 3 bases and the J gene end by 5 bases; junction bases not matched to a gene: 5. This CDR3 contains 15 residues. CDR1 is SEHNR, CDR2 FQNEAQ, per germline (reference sequence). Drawing the rest from reference TRBV7-9 and TRBJ2-1, the complete variable domain is DTGVSQNPRHKITKRGQNVTFRCDPISEHNRLYWYRQTLGQGPEFLTYFQNEAQLEKSRLLSDRFSAERPKGSFSTLEIQRTEQGDSAMYLCASSLTSGLHNEQFFGPGTRLTVL.

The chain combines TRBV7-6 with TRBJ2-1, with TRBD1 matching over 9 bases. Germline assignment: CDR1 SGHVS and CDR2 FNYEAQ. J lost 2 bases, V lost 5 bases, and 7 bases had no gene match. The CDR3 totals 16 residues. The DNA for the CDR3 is TGTGCCAGCAGCCAGGGACAGGGCGGTCCCTACAATGAGCAGTTCTTC. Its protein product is CASSQGQGGPYNEQFF.

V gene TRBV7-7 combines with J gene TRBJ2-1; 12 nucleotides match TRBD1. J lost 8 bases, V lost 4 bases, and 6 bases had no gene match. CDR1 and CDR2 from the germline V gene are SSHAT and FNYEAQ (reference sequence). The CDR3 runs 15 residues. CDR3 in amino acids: CASSSGTGGFDEQFF. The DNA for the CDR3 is TGTGCCAGCAGCTCCGGGACAGGGGGCTTTGATGAGCAGTTCTTC.

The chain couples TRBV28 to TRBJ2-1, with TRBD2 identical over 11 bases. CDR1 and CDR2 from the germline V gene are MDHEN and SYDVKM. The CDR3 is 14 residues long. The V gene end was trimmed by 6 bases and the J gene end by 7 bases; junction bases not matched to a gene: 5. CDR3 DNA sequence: TGTGCCAGCAGGTTACTAGCGGGAGATAATGAGCAGTTCTTC. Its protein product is CASRLLAGDNEQFF. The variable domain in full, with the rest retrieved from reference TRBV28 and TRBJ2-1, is DVKVTQSSRYLVKRTGEKVFLECVQDMDHENMFWYRQDPGLGLRLIYFSYDVKMKEKGDIPEGYSVSREKKERFSLILESASTNQTSMYLCASRLLAGDNEQFFGPGTRLTVL.

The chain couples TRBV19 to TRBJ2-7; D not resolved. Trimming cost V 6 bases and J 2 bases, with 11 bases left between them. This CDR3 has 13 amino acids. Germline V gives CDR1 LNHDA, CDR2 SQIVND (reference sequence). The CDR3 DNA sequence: TGTGCCAGTAGCCCCTCACGGACCTACGAGCAGTACTTC. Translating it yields CASSPSRTYEQYF.

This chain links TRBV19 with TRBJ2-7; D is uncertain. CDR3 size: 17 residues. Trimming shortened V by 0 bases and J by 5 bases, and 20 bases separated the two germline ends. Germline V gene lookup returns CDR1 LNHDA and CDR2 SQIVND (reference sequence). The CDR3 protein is CASSIDLSPIDGDEQYF. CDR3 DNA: TGTGCCAGTAGTATAGATTTGAGTCCTATTGACGGCGACGAGCAGTACTTC. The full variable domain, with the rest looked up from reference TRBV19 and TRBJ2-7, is DGGITQSPKYLFRKEGQNVTLSCEQNLNHDAMYWYRQDPGQGLRLIYYSQIVNDFQKGDIAEGYSVSREKKESFPLTVTSAQKNPTAFYLCASSIDLSPIDGDEQYFGPGTRLTVT.

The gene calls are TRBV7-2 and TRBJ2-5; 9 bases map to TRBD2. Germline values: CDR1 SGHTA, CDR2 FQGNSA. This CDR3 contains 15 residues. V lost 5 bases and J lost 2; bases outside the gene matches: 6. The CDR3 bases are TGTGCCAGCAGCCCCCTAGCGGGGATACAAGAGACCCAGTACTTC. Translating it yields CASSPLAGIQETQYF.

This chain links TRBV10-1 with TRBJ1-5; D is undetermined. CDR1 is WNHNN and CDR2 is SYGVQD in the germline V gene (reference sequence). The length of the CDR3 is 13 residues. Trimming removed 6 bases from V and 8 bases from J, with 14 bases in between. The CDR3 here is CASSIKPGEPQHF. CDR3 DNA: TGCGCCAGCAGCATCAAGCCCGGGGAGCCCCAGCATTTT.

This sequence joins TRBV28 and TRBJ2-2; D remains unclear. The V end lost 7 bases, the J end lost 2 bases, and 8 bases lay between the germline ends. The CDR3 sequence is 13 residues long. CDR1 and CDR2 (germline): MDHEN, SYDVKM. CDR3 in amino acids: CASIGFNTGELFF. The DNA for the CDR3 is TGTGCCAGCATTGGGTTTAACACCGGGGAGCTGTTTTTT.

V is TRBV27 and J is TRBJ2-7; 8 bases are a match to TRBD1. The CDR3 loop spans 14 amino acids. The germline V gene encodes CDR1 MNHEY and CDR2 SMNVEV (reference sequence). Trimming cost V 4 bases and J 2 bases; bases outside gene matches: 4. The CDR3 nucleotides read TGTGCCAGCAGTTGGGGGACAGGTCCCTACGAGCAGTACTTC. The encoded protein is CASSWGTGPYEQYF.

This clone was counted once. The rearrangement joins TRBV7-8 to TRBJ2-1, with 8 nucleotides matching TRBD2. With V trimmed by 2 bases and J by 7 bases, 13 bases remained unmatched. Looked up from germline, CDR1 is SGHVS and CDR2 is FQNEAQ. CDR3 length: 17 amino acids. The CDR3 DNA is TGTGCCAGCAGCTTACTTACCGGGACTAGGGACGAGAATGAGCAGTTCTTC. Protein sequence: CASSLLTGTRDENEQFF.

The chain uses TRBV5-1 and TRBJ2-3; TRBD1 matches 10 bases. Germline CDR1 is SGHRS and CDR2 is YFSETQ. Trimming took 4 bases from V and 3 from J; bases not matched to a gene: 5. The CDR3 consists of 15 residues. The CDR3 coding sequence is TGCGCCAGCAGCGCCGGGACAGGGGCAACAGATACGCAGTATTTT. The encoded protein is CASSAGTGATDTQYF.

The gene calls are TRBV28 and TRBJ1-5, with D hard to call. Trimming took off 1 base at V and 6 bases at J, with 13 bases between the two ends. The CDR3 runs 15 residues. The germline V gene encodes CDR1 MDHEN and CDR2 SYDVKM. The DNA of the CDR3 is TGTGCCAGCAGTTTATCCCTAGACGTTGTTCAGCCCCAGCATTTT. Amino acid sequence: CASSLSLDVVQPQHF.

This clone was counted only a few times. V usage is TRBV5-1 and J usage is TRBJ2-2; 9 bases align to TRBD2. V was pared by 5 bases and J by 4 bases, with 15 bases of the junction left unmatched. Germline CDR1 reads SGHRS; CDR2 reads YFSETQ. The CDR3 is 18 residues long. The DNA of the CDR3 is TGCGCCAGCAGGATTAGCGGGAGTTGGGTGTCTGGCACCGGGGAGCTGTTTTTT. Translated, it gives CASRISGSWVSGTGELFF.